This T cell receptor (beta chain) was observed in a study of shared clonotypes between healthy human individuals. Study-wide findings and caveats: It was the non-shared clonotypes that had lower generation probabilities than clonotypes shared by all four donors.

The table came from immunoSEQ multiplex PCR; TCRdb's copy has only in-frame clones and leaves some out. This table has 550,000 to 800,000 clones, roughly 91% appearing once. Worth noting for this clone: Its antigen is still unknown.

V was pared by 0 bases and J by 2 bases, with 13 bases between. There are 16 residues in the CDR3. CDR1 MGHRA and CDR2 YSYEKL come from the germline V gene. The sequence came from a man aged 18 to 30 in good health. Some clones in this sample may be carry-over from other donors' samples. Sequenced: memory CD8+ T cells from PBMCs. The sample's subset: CD45RO+ cells pooled with CCR7-negative TemRA cells. The chain combines TRBV4-1 with TRBJ1-2; D gene uncertain. The CDR3 DNA reads TGCGCCAGCAGCCAAGACTGGGCGTCAGCAAACTATGGCTACACCTTC. Translation gives CASSQDWASANYGYTF.